This record concerns one T cell receptor beta chain sequence. The data were obtained in a study of OX40 agonist ivuxolimab in advanced cancers. Across the study: Two patients with cutaneous melanoma and one with hepatocellular carcinoma, three in total, showed partial responses.

Repertoires were generated with immunoSEQ multiplex PCR, while TCRdb's copy carries only in-frame clones and drops some. The table has some 80,000 clones, about 88% seen once. This CDR3 has 13 residues. Trimming took off 8 bases at V and 6 bases at J, with 17 bases between the two ends. Germline CDR1 is MNHEY and CDR2 is SVGAGI. The starting material was CD4+ or CD8+ T cells sorted from blood, obtained in a trial of the OX40 agonist ivuxolimab. V gene TRBV6-5 combines with J gene TRBJ2-7, with D possibly being TRBD1 (6 bases). This receptor was taken from an adult with an advanced solid tumor such as melanoma, head and neck, liver or kidney cancer. The CDR3 loop is CASRILQGPEQYF. The CDR3 DNA sequence: TGTGCCAGCCGCATTCTACAGGGACCCGAGCAGTACTTC.